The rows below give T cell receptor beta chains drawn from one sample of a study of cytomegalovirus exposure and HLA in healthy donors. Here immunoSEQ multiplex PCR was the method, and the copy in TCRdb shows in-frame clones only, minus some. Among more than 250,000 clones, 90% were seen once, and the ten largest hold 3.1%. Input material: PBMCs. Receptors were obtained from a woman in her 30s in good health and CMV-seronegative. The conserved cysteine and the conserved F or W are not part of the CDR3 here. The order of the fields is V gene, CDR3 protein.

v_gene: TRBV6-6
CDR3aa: ASSPPGGLVSYEQY

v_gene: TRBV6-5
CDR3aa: ASSLGSKVQF

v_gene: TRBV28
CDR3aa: ASSTPGTSYEQY

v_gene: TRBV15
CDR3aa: ATSRDRDPRNEQF

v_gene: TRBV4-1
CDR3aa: ASSQPRGFTEAF

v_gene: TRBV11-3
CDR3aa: ASSYGTSGRVEQF

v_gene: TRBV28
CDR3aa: ASSPWQTNYEQY

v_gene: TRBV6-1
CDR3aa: ASSESGGGSYEQY

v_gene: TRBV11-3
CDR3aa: ASSPGTGLSNEQF

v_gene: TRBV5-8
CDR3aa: ASSPQGPYEQY

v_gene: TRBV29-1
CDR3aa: SVDEAVSQTQY

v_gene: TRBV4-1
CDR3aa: ASSQGQGGTYEQY

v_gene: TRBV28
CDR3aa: ASSPLGTGIYEQY

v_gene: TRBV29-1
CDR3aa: SVDPGGSRTGELF

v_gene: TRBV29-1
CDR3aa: SVIHVGTGSYEQY

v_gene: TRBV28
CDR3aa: ASTKGAGELF